This TCR beta chain originates from a study of blood T cell repertoires in COVID-19. Study background: Spain, Italy and the United States supplied samples that represented acute and convalescent COVID-19.

Trimming stripped 2 bases from V and 8 bases from J, with 7 bases between. CDR3 length: 13 residues. Germline CDR1 reads SGHTA; CDR2 reads FQGTGA. TCRdb's copy holds only in-frame clones and misses some; the assay was immunoSEQ multiplex PCR. The table records hundreds of thousands of clones, around nine tenths of them present only once. Recruits, aged about 18 to 89 years, lived in 25 or so US areas. Assignment of participants to cohorts was predicated upon participant-reported clinical history. Recovered status applied to Cohort 3 donors who had two consecutive negative PCRs. It also applied to those with clearance or with symptom resolution.

The receptor was derived from a woman aged 40 to 50 who had recovered from COVID-19. Sample: PBMCs or T cells enriched from blood (not recorded which). The chain recombines TRBV7-3 with TRBJ1-6, with TRBD1 as a possible D gene (5 bases). The CDR3 loop reads CASSLGGDSPLHF. The DNA for the CDR3 is TGTGCCAGCAGCTTAGGGGGGGATTCACCCCTCCACTTT.